This T cell receptor beta chain comes out of a study of T cells in Graves' hyperthyroidism and ophthalmopathy. Diagnoses were made from clinical symptoms, serum measures (thyroxine and TRAb), thyroid ultrasound and orbital computed tomography. This clonotype was detected only a few times. Its antigen is currently unknown. Whole-study results and caveats: Appearing also in blood were most of the thyroid clonotypes expanded above 0.001. Ophthalmopathy and stable hyperthyroidism were separated by a 13 V-J model.

Germline CDR1 is DFQATT and CDR2 is SNEGSKA (reference sequence). Trimming took 0 bases from V and 1 from J, leaving 6 bases between them. The CDR3 is 13 amino acids. RNA transcripts yielded amplified TCR beta CDR3 regions. A set of HTBI primers served as the primers for a first-round RT-PCR of the TCR CDR3. TCRdb independently ran MiXCR on the multiplex PCR reads; one entry per CDR3 protein. The sample includes over 650,000 distinct CDR3 sequences, just under 45% of them seen just once. The sample was peripheral blood or thyroid tissue (not recorded which). The TCR was taken from an adult man with Graves' disease, either hyperthyroidism or ophthalmopathy (not recorded which). V usage is TRBV20-1 and J usage is TRBJ1-1, with a weak D call TRBD1 (5 bases). CDR3 loop: CSARDGANTEAFF. The CDR3 nucleotides are TGCAGTGCTAGAGACGGGGCGAACACTGAAGCTTTCTTT.